These T cell receptor beta chains were read from a single sample in a study of shared T cell receptors in the human thymus. Measured with immunoSEQ multiplex PCR; TCRdb has only the in-frame clones, and not every one. The table has hundreds of thousands of clones, about 90% seen once. These data also formed part of another study, on human thymus T cells.

The specimen sequenced was thymocytes. These receptors originate from a boy in the first two years of life with a congenital heart defect. The CDR3 runs from the conserved cysteine through the conserved F or W. D genes are given only for firm matches. The size entry is marked missing in some rows and otherwise reads once, few, many or a size class.

v_call	clone_size	j_call	d_call	cdr3_nt	cdr3_aa
TRBV5-6	NA	TRBJ2-5	TRBD1	TGTGCCAGCAGCTTGCTAAGGACAGGGGGCCAAGAGACCCAGTACTTC	CASSLLRTGGQETQYF
TRBV7-7	NA	TRBJ1-1	TRBD1	TGTGCCAGCAGCCCTGGACAGGGCGAGAACACTGAAGCTTTCTTT	CASSPGQGENTEAFF
TRBV18	NA	TRBJ2-7	TRBD2	TGTGCCAGCTCACCACAAAGCGGACTAGCGGGAGTTCACGAGCAGTACTTC	CASSPQSGLAGVHEQYF
TRBV19	NA	TRBJ1-5	NA	TGTGCCAGTAGCCCGCCAGGGGACCAGCCCCAGCATTTT	CASSPPGDQPQHF
TRBV27	NA	TRBJ2-1	TRBD2	TGTGCCAGCAGTCCCCGACTAGCGGGGGGGGTTTCCAATGAGCAGTTCTTC	CASSPRLAGGVSNEQFF
TRBV4-3	once	TRBJ2-3	TRBD2	TGCGCCAGCAGCCAAGATAGCTGGAGCGGGGGTTGCGCAGATACGCAGTATTTT	CASSQDSWSGGCADTQYF
TRBV28	few	TRBJ2-7	NA	TGTGCCAGCACCCCCGTGAGGAGGTGGGACTACGAGCAGTACTTC	CASTPVRRWDYEQYF
TRBV4-2	NA	TRBJ1-4	NA	TGTGCCAGCAGCCAAGGTTCAGTTGCAACTAATGAAAAACTGTTTTTT	CASSQGSVATNEKLFF
TRBV4-2	NA	TRBJ1-2	TRBD1	TGTGCCAGCAGCCAGAACCCGGGACAGGGGGTTAATGGCTACACCTTC	CASSQNPGQGVNGYTF
TRBV4-3	once	TRBJ2-7	NA	TGCGCCAGCAGCCAAGATCCCCTCGGGGACGAGCAGTACTTC	CASSQDPLGDEQYF
TRBV4-2	NA	TRBJ1-2	NA	TGTGCCAGCAGCCAAGGACAGTCCTATGGCTACACCTTC	CASSQGQSYGYTF
TRBV27	NA	TRBJ1-2	NA	TGTGCCAGCAGACCAGACAGGAACCTCTATGGCTACACCTTC	CASRPDRNLYGYTF
TRBV5-5	NA	TRBJ2-7	TRBD2	TGTGCCAGCAGCTCGACTAGCGGGAGGGCCCGCTACGAGCAGTACTTC	CASSSTSGRARYEQYF
TRBV12-5	NA	TRBJ2-7	TRBD2	TGTGCTAGTGGGGGACCCTCTTCTATTAGCGGGAGACCCTACGAGCAGTACTTC	CASGGPSSISGRPYEQYF
TRBV6-1	NA	TRBJ2-5	NA	TGTGCCAGCATAGGGGTCAGGGGTCAAGAGACCCAGTACTTC	CASIGVRGQETQYF
TRBV29-1	few	TRBJ1-1	TRBD1	TGCAGCGTTGAAAGACCCAGGGACAGGGAGAACACTGAAGCTTTCTTT	CSVERPRDRENTEAFF
TRBV5-3	NA	TRBJ1-5	NA	TGTGCCAGAAGCTTTTGGGGGGCGGGGGGCTTTGGCAATCAGCCCCAGCATTTT	CARSFWGAGGFGNQPQHF
TRBV9	NA	TRBJ1-3	TRBD1	TGTGCCAGCAGCCCCCGGACAGGGGACGGTGGAAACACCATATATTTT	CASSPRTGDGGNTIYF
TRBV19	NA	TRBJ1-2	NA	TGTGCCAGTAGTCTGGGCGGGAACTATGGCTACACCTTC	CASSLGGNYGYTF
TRBV2	NA	TRBJ1-1	TRBD1	TGTGCCAGCAGTGCGAACAGGGGCGGCAGGAACACTGAAGCTTTCTTT	CASSANRGGRNTEAFF
TRBV28	NA	TRBJ1-4	TRBD1	TGTGCCAGCAGCCACACCCTCAGAACCGGGACAGGACACGCCGCGGGGGAAAAACTGTTTTTT	CASSHTLRTGTGHAAGEKLFF
TRBV12-5	NA	TRBJ1-5	NA	TGTGCTAGTGGTTTGAATCAGGGCGGTCAGCCCCAGCATTTT	CASGLNQGGQPQHF
TRBV18	NA	TRBJ2-1	NA	TGTGCCAGCGACCGGGACTACAATGAGCAGTTCTTC	CASDRDYNEQFF
TRBV6-5	NA	TRBJ2-3	TRBD1	TGTGCCAGCAGTACTGGACAGGGGACAGATACGCAGTATTTT	CASSTGQGTDTQYF
TRBV4-3	NA	TRBJ2-7	NA	TGCGCCAGCAGCCAAGAAAGGTGGACAGATCCCCCCTACGAGCAGTACTTC	CASSQERWTDPPYEQYF
TRBV27	NA	TRBJ1-2	NA	TGTGCCAGCAGTCCGCGGACAGAAAGAAACTATGGCTACACCTTC	CASSPRTERNYGYTF